The clone carrying this T cell receptor (beta chain) turned up a few times. Its antigen is unknown. These data come from a study of PD-1 blockade in classical Hodgkin lymphoma. General study results and limits: Baseline TCR diversity was reportedly lower in newly diagnosed patients than healthy donors. By C4D1, diversity of CD4+ TCRs had risen significantly, whereas that of CD8+ TCRs had not. Newly diagnosed patients and complete responders had comparable diversity at baseline.

All the patients suffered relapse after autologous stem cell transplantation, and brentuximab vedotin exposure differed. CD4+ T cells were purified from thawed PBMCs by negative selection. Some clones are missing from TCRdb's copy, which holds only in-frame ones; the method was immunoSEQ multiplex PCR. The profile covers 13,000 or so clones, with approximately 79% appearing a single time and around 1.4% taken by the ten largest. The receptor was isolated from a human donor with classical Hodgkin lymphoma. Sequences were derived from CD4+ T cells from blood, sampled at baseline.

The CDR3, as DNA: TGCGCCAGCAGCCAAGACGGACAGGGTTCACCCCTCCACTTT. This translates into CASSQDGQGSPLHF. V usage is TRBV4-3 and J usage is TRBJ1-6; 8 bases agree with TRBD1. Losses at the gene ends were 0 bases for V and 9 bases for J; bases not matched to a gene: 1. The CDR3 runs 14 residues. The germline CDR1 and CDR2 sequences are LGHNA and YSLEER.